One and the same sample provided the 24 T cell receptor beta chains below, sequenced in a study of OX40 agonist ivuxolimab in advanced cancers. Using immunoSEQ multiplex PCR, the repertoire was profiled, and TCRdb retains in-frame clones only, with some absent. The data hold roughly 92,000 clones, with 92% observed a single time. The sequenced sample was CD4+ or CD8+ T cells sorted from blood, obtained in a trial of the OX40 agonist ivuxolimab. These receptor sequences come from an adult with an advanced solid tumor such as melanoma, head and neck, liver or kidney cancer.

The V call is TRBV6-5, the J call TRBJ2-3; 11 bases are a match to TRBD2. Losses at the gene ends were 2 bases for V and 5 bases for J; bases not matched to a gene: 3. From germline, CDR1 is MNHEY and CDR2 SVGAGI. There are 15 residues in the CDR3. CDR3 in DNA: TGTGCCAGCAGTTACACTAGCGGGAGCCGAGATACGCAGTATTTT. It encodes CASSYTSGSRDTQYF.

The sample holds a few counts of this clone. The V and J genes are TRBV7-9 and TRBJ2-5, with 11 bases fitting TRBD2. The length of the CDR3 is 15 residues. V shed 4 bases, J shed 2 bases, and the junction held 3 bases outside the gene matches. Germline V gene data show CDR1 as SEHNR and CDR2 as FQNEAQ (reference sequence). The CDR3 is CASSSASGRQETQYF. DNA for the CDR3: TGTGCCAGCAGCTCGGCTAGCGGGAGGCAAGAGACCCAGTACTTC.

This clone was detected only once. The chain recombines TRBV19 with TRBJ1-6; unclear D gene. Germline lookup yields CDR1 LNHDA and CDR2 SQIVND (reference sequence). Trimming removed 5 bases from V and 0 bases from J, with 8 bases in between. The CDR3 extends over 15 amino acids. This chain's CDR3 is CASSPVSSYNSPLHF. The CDR3 bases are TGTGCCAGTAGTCCTGTGAGCTCCTATAATTCACCCCTCCACTTT.

The gene calls are TRBV27 and TRBJ2-1, with TRBD2 matching over 9 bases. J lost 2 bases, V lost 2 bases, and 4 bases had no gene match. The length of the CDR3 is 16 residues. CDR1 is MNHEY, CDR2 SMNVEV, per germline (reference sequence). CDR3 amino acids: CASSLIPSGTYNEQFF. The CDR3, as DNA: TGTGCCAGCAGTTTAATTCCTAGCGGGACCTACAATGAGCAGTTCTTC.

V and J are TRBV5-1 and TRBJ1-4; D perhaps matches TRBD1 (6 bases). Germline V CDR1 and CDR2: SGHRS, YFSETQ. The CDR3 extends over 17 amino acids. V was trimmed by 2 bases and J by 0 bases, leaving 14 bases between them. Written as DNA, the CDR3 is TGCGCCAGCAGCTTTCGAGGGGGTTGGGCAACTAATGAAAAACTGTTTTTT. It is translated as CASSFRGGWATNEKLFF.

This clone appeared a single time. This rearrangement joins TRBV14 to TRBJ2-1; D gene ambiguous. The germline V gene encodes CDR1 SGHDN and CDR2 FVKESK. The CDR3 loop spans 14 amino acids. V was cut by 1 base and J by 3 bases, with 7 bases left in between. CDR3 nucleotides: TGTGCCAGCAGCCAAGTAAGCAGCTACAATGAGCAGTTCTTC. Encoded protein: CASSQVSSYNEQFF.

J is TRBJ2-2 and V is TRBV27; 8 bases match TRBD1. This CDR3 comprises 13 residues. Losses at the gene ends were 8 bases for V and 3 bases for J; bases not matched to a gene: 2. Germline CDR1 is MNHEY and CDR2 is SMNVEV (reference sequence). CDR3 in amino acids: CASRDRYTGELFF. The CDR3 nucleotides are TGTGCCAGCCGGGACAGGTACACCGGGGAGCTGTTTTTT.

The chain is built from TRBV6-5 and TRBJ1-6, with D unclear. The germline gives CDR1 MNHEY, CDR2 SVGAGI. The CDR3 has 12 amino acids. V was clipped by 6 bases and J by 7 bases, with 7 bases between them. This chain's CDR3 is CASRKQNSPLHF. Here the CDR3 DNA reads TGTGCCAGCAGAAAACAGAATTCACCCCTCCACTTT.

The V call is TRBV4-2, the J call TRBJ1-6; 7 bases agree with TRBD1. This CDR3 comprises 15 residues. Germline V lookup: CDR1 LGHNA, CDR2 YNFKEQ. V was pared by 1 base and J by 10 bases, with 7 bases of the junction left unmatched. The DNA of the CDR3 is TGTGCCAGCAGCCAAGGGTACAGGGGCGCCTCACCCCTCCACTTT. It is translated as CASSQGYRGASPLHF.

This chain uses TRBV6-6 with TRBJ2-1, with D unresolved. The CDR3 has 15 amino acids. Trimming stripped 7 bases from V and 5 bases from J, with 18 bases between. From germline, CDR1 is MNHNY and CDR2 SVGAGI (reference sequence). The CDR3 bases are TGTGCCAGCACCCGACTCGCCTTGGGAAACAATGAGCAGTTCTTC. This codes for CASTRLALGNNEQFF.

The V and J genes are TRBV27 and TRBJ2-2, with 10 bases identical to TRBD2. CDR1 is MNHEY and CDR2 is SMNVEV in the germline V gene (reference sequence). The length of the CDR3 is 14 residues. Unmatched junction bases numbered 1, after V lost 5 bases and J lost 4 bases. The CDR3 loop is CASSERGGTGELFF. The DNA for the CDR3 is TGTGCCAGCAGTGAGCGGGGGGGCACCGGGGAGCTGTTTTTT.

The count of this clone is one. J is TRBJ2-1 and V is TRBV10-3, with no clear D. V lost 3 bases to trimming and J lost 0 bases, with 3 bases between them. The length of the CDR3 is 13 residues. The germline gives CDR1 ENHRY, CDR2 SYGVKD. Written as DNA, the CDR3 is TGTGCCATCAGTGACTACTCCTACAATGAGCAGTTCTTC. It yields the protein CAISDYSYNEQFF.

J is TRBJ1-1 and V is TRBV6-6; D is undetermined. This CDR3 is 14 amino acids long. Trimming shortened V by 3 bases and J by 1 base, and 9 bases separated the two germline ends. Per germline, CDR1 MNHNY and CDR2 SVGAGI (reference sequence). CDR3 residues: CASSYIGTNTEAFF. The CDR3 DNA sequence: TGTGCCAGCAGTTATATTGGCACGAACACTGAAGCTTTCTTT.

The rearrangement links TRBV10-1 to TRBJ1-2; D is undetermined. The CDR3 sequence is 15 residues long. Germline V CDR1 and CDR2: WNHNN, SYGVQD (reference sequence). With 4 bases removed from V and 5 bases from J, the gap between germline ends came to 17 bases. For the CDR3, the DNA is TGCGCCAGCAGTGCTCCGAGGAGGTACCCTTATGGCTACACCTTC. Translating it yields CASSAPRRYPYGYTF.

The chain couples TRBV19 to TRBJ2-1; the D call may be TRBD1 or TRBD2 (5 bases each). The germline gives CDR1 LNHDA, CDR2 SQIVND (reference sequence). The V end lost 7 bases, the J end lost 8 bases, and 9 bases lay between the germline ends. The CDR3 runs to 11 residues. CDR3 nucleotides: TGTGCCAGTACGAGAGGGGATGAGCAGTTCTTC. This encodes CASTRGDEQFF.

The CDR3 region has the DNA TGTGCCAGCAGCGCCCCGGCCCTAAGCTCCTATAATTCACCCCTCCACTTT. It translates to CASSAPALSSYNSPLHF. V and J are TRBV11-2 and TRBJ1-6; D call uncertain. The germline V gene encodes CDR1 SGHAT and CDR2 FQNNGV. The germline V and J ends were trimmed by 5 bases and 0 bases, with 14 bases remaining between them. The CDR3 is 17 amino acids. Full variable domain (remainder filled in from reference TRBV11-2 and TRBJ1-6): EAGVAQSPRYKIIEKRQSVAFWCNPISGHATLYWYQQILGQGPKLLIQFQNNGVVDDSQLPKDRFSAERLKGVDSTLKIQPAKLEDSAVYLCASSAPALSSYNSPLHFGNGTRLTVT.

V gene TRBV10-1 combines with J gene TRBJ2-3; 8 nucleotides align to TRBD1. The V and J ends lost 8 bases and 2 bases, in that order; junction bases with no gene match: 3. The CDR3 consists of 13 residues. Germline assignment: CDR1 WNHNN and CDR2 SYGVQD (reference sequence). The CDR3 reads CASGDRITDTQYF. In DNA, the CDR3 is TGCGCCAGCGGGGACAGGATCACAGATACGCAGTATTTT.

The chain is built from TRBV11-2 and TRBJ2-1, with D unclear. The germline V gene encodes CDR1 SGHAT and CDR2 FQNNGV. V was pared by 2 bases and J by 2 bases, with 7 bases between. This CDR3 comprises 14 residues. The CDR3 DNA reads as TGTGCCAGCAGCTTAAGTACAGCCTACAATGAGCAGTTCTTC. As protein: CASSLSTAYNEQFF.

The J gene is TRBJ1-4, the V gene TRBV27; TRBD1 agrees at 9 bases. V lost 5 bases to trimming and J lost 6 bases; unmatched junction nucleotides: 7. This CDR3 is built from 15 residues. The germline CDR1 and CDR2 sequences are MNHEY and SMNVEV (reference sequence). The DNA for the CDR3 is TGTGCCAGCAGTAGCACACAGGGGGCACATGAAAAACTGTTTTTT. It specifies CASSSTQGAHEKLFF.

The chain combines TRBV18 with TRBJ2-7, with 7 bases aligning to TRBD2. V shed 3 bases and J 0 bases; nucleotides not matched to a gene: 5. CDR3 size: 15 residues. From germline, CDR1 is KGHSH and CDR2 LQKENI. This CDR3 is CASSPTSRSSYEQYF. The DNA of the CDR3 is TGTGCCAGCTCACCGACTAGCCGGAGCTCCTACGAGCAGTACTTC.

V usage is TRBV7-2 and J usage is TRBJ2-3; no clear D. Germline loops: CDR1 SGHTA, CDR2 FQGNSA. The CDR3 contains 16 residues. Trimming shortened V by 0 bases and J by 4 bases, and 14 bases separated the two germline ends. This CDR3 is CASSLARGSRSDTQYF. CDR3 nucleotides: TGTGCCAGCAGCTTAGCGCGTGGGTCCCGCTCAGATACGCAGTATTTT.

The CDR3 coding sequence is TGTGCCAGCAGCATAAAGACAGGGGGCGCAACCGGGGAGCTGTTTTTT. This codes for CASSIKTGGATGELFF. The gene calls are TRBV9 and TRBJ2-2; 10 bases map to TRBD1. The length of the CDR3 is 16 residues. The V segment lost 4 bases and the J segment 5 bases; nucleotides outside the gene matches: 8. Germline loops: CDR1 SGDLS, CDR2 YYNGEE. Together with reference TRBV9 and TRBJ2-2, the CDR3 gives the full variable domain: DSGVTQTPKHLITATGQRVTLRCSPRSGDLSVYWYQQSLDQGLQFLIQYYNGEERAKGNILERFSAQQFPDLHSELNLSSLELGDSALYFCASSIKTGGATGELFFGEGSRLTVL.

This chain uses TRBV27 with TRBJ1-2; weak D call: TRBD1 (5 bases). The CDR3 has 17 amino acids. V was clipped by 3 bases and J by 4 bases, with 21 bases between them. Germline V CDR1 and CDR2: MNHEY, SMNVEV (reference sequence). The CDR3 protein is CASSFHHSQGEVYGYTF. The CDR3 DNA is TGTGCCAGCAGTTTTCACCACTCTCAGGGAGAGGTCTATGGCTACACCTTC.

V gene TRBV30 combines with J gene TRBJ2-7; D gene uncertain. Between the trimmed V and J ends, which lost 6 bases and 3 bases, there was a span of 9 bases. Germline values: CDR1 GTSNPN, CDR2 SVGIG (reference sequence). The CDR3 contains 11 residues. CDR3 DNA: TGTGCCTGCCGCCTAGGCTACGAGCAGTACTTC. This encodes CACRLGYEQYF.